The sequence of this TCR beta chain was determined in a study of beta chain features in type 1 diabetes listed by TCRdb under 2018. With regard to the full study: No differences in mean age, gender distribution, total cell number or subset yield were found between patients and healthy donors. Across all samples, approximately 98,000,000 sorted cells were examined, and cell number per subset correlated strongly with RNA yield. In the study, recently diagnosed type 1 diabetes patients and matched healthy donors were compared on the TCRB repertoires of their sorted circulating CD4+ T cell subsets. Regulatory and stem cell-like memory subsets were isolated from only 8 patients and about eight healthy donors, whereas naive and central memory subsets came from all 30 or so donors.

The entire amount of isolated RNA was reverse transcribed using the High Capacity cDNA Reverse Transcription Kit, so the sequenced TCRB transcripts were expressed ones. Naive, central memory and regulatory T cell samples underwent deep immunoSEQ sequencing, averaging roughly 3.3 million total reads per sample. After sorted cells were lysed in RLT buffer, RNA was extracted with DNase-treated RNeasy Micro or Mini kits, with the choice depending on cell number. To prevent cross-contamination, every cell subset was processed on its own, while patient and healthy donor samples were processed together. The immunoSEQ multiplex PCR was used to amplify TCRB sequences from cDNA, yielding 87-bp fragments that span the CDR3 region. The amplicons were sequenced using the Illumina HiSeq platform. Regarding the original processing steps: PCR bias was computationally corrected using synthetic template baselines, reads within Hamming distance 2 were collapsed, and singletons that could not be merged were discarded. Reads were aligned against IMGT so that V, D and J genes, CDR3 length and insertions or deletions at six rearrangement sites could be assigned. Clonotype counts were normalized to sorted cell number within each subset before computing true diversity and Gini coefficients with the tcR R package. The overlap coefficient, calculated on TCRB nucleotide sequences, was used to measure repertoire sharing. Out-of-frame TCRB sequences from naive cells were analyzed as a proxy for the pre-selection repertoire. TCRdb took over this immuneACCESS table, retaining in-frame rearrangements with V and J assigned. Such tables are incomplete; in checked studies, under half of the missing clones stem from an unresolved V gene, and the remainder is unexplained. V and J calls plus clone size are reproduced from that table; the DNA served to infer D and trimming. Within this sample are about half a million clones, with about an eighth of them counted one time only. The ten largest clones represent over 0.035% of the sample.

Study-wide conclusions, independent of this receptor: Because cDNA was sequenced instead of genomic DNA, highly expressing activated cells could be over-represented, though the groups showed no difference in activation or CD3 levels. Patients with type 1 diabetes made fewer insertions and deleted more nucleotides at VDJ recombination sites, implying thymic rearrangement abnormalities. Shorter templates might have been favored by PCR, but patient and control samples were amplified and corrected together, so both groups would have been affected equally by any skew. In all four CD4+ subsets, TCRB CDR3 length was moderately but significantly shorter in type 1 diabetes patients. Because small numbers of individuals were included in the HLA sub-analyses, any influence of HLA type on TCRB rearrangement was left unresolved. Naive, central memory and regulatory TCRB repertoires appeared to be more alike among patients than among healthy donors.

Deletion took 4 bases off V and 7 bases off J, with a span of 20 bases between the germline ends. The CDR3 goes from the cysteine to the phenylalanine over 16 residues. Only the CDR3 portion is preserved as DNA: 48 bases, with reading frame beginning at the first base. According to the germline V gene, CDR1 reads LGHNA and CDR2 reads YNFKEQ. This clone was counted between two and nine times. Its cognate antigen has yet to be identified. Per-base quality was not reported, and no clone a single base away is much larger than it. A single peripheral blood draw of around 0.11 L on average was collected from each donor into heparinised tubes. Naive, central memory, regulatory and stem cell-like memory CD4+ T cells were sorted on a BD FACSAria II using a panel including CD45RO, CCR7, CD25, CD127, CD95 and CD27. Purity was above 95% for every sorted population. PBMCs were separated immediately by Lymphoprep density gradient centrifugation and were stained directly, without being cultured. To minimize batch effects, samples were stained and sorted in pairs, one healthy donor with one patient per experiment.

This TCR derives from a woman aged 18 to 35 in good health. Material: naive CD4+ T cells from blood. This specimen's cell subset or site label, interpreted: true naive CD4+ T cells. This sequence uses TRBV4-2 and TRBJ2-1; D gene: possibly TRBD2, on 6 matching bases. The sequenced DNA is TGTGCCAGCAGCCCGGCTCTGACTAGACCCCTAAATGAGCAGTTCTTC. This translates into CASSPALTRPLNEQFF.